The rows below give T cell receptor beta chains drawn from one sample of a study of technical replicates of blood from several donors. Sequencing was performed with immunoSEQ multiplex PCR; in TCRdb, only in-frame clones are kept and a portion is missing. The repertoire consists of tens of thousands of clones, with 94% occurring once and the leading ten covering about 0.27%. The material sequenced was T cells isolated from PBMCs. Receptors were obtained from a human donor in good health. Each CDR3 is given with its conserved first and last residue.

>TRBV5-1|16
CASSSEQGRAHSPLHF
>TRBV7-6|16
CASSPLAGGPGGELFF
>TRBV27|11
CASSSHGELFF
>TRBV29-1|14
CSVATGQLHQPQHF
>TRBV7-9|14
CASSFPGSNQPQHF
>TRBV19|19
CASSIGWRKAEISNQPQHF
>TRBV9|15
CASSVEGRANQPQHF
>TRBV19|14
CASSIRGTGSEAFF
>TRBV4-2|18
CASSQQGSGGSHTDTQYF
>TRBV6-5|12
CASRGQYNEQFF
>TRBV5-1|13
CASSLEGAQPQHF
>TRBV10-1|17
CASSESPREGSNQPQHF
>TRBV10-3|14
CAISEDRGGEKLFF
>TRBV11-2|14
CASSTQQGNTEAFF
>TRBV11-3|14
CASSLQGPNTEAFF
>TRBV19|15
CASSISMANTGELFF
>TRBV27|17
CASSPKDRRATNEKLFF
>TRBV5-1|15
CASSSGLAEYNEQFF
>TRBV2|15
CASSVRTGGLNIQYF
>TRBV12-5|16
CASANIPGQLNNEQFF
>TRBV7-9|14
CASSTGLAGDEQFF
>TRBV28|16
CASSSPGQGSGNTIYF
>TRBV25-1|14
CASSDDRSYTEAFF
>TRBV4-1|16
CASSQDLGTGGYGYTF
>TRBV11-1|13
CASSLTVNTEAFF
>TRBV5-1|15
CASSWGLAEHNEQFF
>TRBV29-1|16
CSVLTTVSTNTGELFF
>TRBV18|16
CASSPPIGTNFNEQFF
>TRBV10-1|12
CASSAVGNTIYF
>TRBV7-9|15
CASSLLSTVQETQYF
>TRBV10-1|12
CASSERYIEQYF
>TRBV15|14
CATSSRQTNTEAFF
>TRBV28|10
CASRRGPAFF
>TRBV11-3|14
CASQGSGNSYEQYF
>TRBV5-1|14
CASSLEQDQETQYF
>TRBV28|19
CASSLRALAVTLNTGELFF
>TRBV4-2|15
CASSQSGGPADTQYF